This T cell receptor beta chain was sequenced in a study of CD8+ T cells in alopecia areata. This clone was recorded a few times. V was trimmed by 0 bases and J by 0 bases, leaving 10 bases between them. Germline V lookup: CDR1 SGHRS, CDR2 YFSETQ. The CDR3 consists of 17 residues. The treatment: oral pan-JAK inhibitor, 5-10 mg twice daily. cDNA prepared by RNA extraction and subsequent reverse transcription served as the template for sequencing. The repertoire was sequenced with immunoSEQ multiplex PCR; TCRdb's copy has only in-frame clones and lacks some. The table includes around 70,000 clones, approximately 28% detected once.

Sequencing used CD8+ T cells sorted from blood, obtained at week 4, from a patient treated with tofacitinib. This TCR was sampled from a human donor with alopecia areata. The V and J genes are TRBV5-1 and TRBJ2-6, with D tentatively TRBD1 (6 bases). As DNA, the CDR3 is TGCGCCAGCAGCTTGGCGGGACACCTCTCTGGGGCCAACGTCCTGACTTTC. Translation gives CASSLAGHLSGANVLTF.